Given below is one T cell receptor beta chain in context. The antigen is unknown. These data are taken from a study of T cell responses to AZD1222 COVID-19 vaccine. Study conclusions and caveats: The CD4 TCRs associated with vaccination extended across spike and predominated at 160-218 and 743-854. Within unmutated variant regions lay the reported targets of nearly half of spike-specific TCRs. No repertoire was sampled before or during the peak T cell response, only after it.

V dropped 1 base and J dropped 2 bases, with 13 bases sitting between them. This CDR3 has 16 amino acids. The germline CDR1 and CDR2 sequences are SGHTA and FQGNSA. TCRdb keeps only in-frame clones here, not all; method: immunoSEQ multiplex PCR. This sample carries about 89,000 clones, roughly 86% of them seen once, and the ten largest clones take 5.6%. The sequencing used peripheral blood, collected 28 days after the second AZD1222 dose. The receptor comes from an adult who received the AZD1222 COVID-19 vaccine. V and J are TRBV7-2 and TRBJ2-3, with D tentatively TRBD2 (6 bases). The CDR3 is CASSLVLGGATDTQYF. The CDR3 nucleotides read TGTGCCAGCAGCTTAGTCCTCGGGGGAGCCACAGATACGCAGTATTTT.